The text below deals with one T cell receptor beta chain. What it binds is not known. Quantitative 5'-RACE with molecular barcodes produced the TCR beta libraries. MiXCR, applied by TCRdb to the 5' RACE reads, yields one record per CDR3 protein. The table lists 200,000 to 250,000 distinct CDR3 sequences, about a sixth of them singletons. This sample is part of a study of CD8 T cells in ankylosing spondylitis. Study observations and caveats: Made up of under ten highly homologous variants, a TCR beta motif appeared characteristic of ankylosing spondylitis blood.

V lost 2 bases, J lost 10 bases, and 13 bases lay in between. CDR3 size: 13 residues. In germline, CDR1 is SGHKS, CDR2 YYEKEE (reference sequence). This sequence joins TRBV5-5 and TRBJ2-1; D remains ambiguous. The sequence was collected from a male donor with ankylosing spondylitis. Sequencing used blood, either unsorted or a sorted T cell fraction (not recorded which). CDR3 DNA sequence: TGTGCCAGCAGCTTTTACAGTGTTGGAGAGCAGTTCTTC. It codes for CASSFYSVGEQFF.